A single sample gave rise to the 27 T cell receptor beta chains below, sequenced in a study of T-cell reconstitution after alpha-beta-depleted transplantation in children (dated by TCRdb to the mid-2010s). Per the publication, the treatment or condition label means: allogeneic hematopoietic cell transplantation with graft depleted of TCRalphabeta T cells and CD19 B cells. Libraries were constructed by PCR. TCRdb names Illumina HiSeq 2500 as the instrument used. To normalize quantification of the TCRbeta repertoire, the TCR libraries were built with molecular barcoding that relied on unique molecular identifiers. The raw public data were reprocessed by TCRdb itself: fastp quality trimming at Q25, MiXCR clonotype calling, in-frame beta chains only. Identical CDR3 proteins give one entry, which carries the most common genes and DNA. This sample has around 600,000 distinct CDR3 sequences in its table, and approximately 22% of those were observed once. Jointly, the top ten make up around 14% of the sample.

The specimen was PBMCs, mostly from graft donor cells, collected 360 days after TCRalphabeta/CD19-depleted stem cell transplant. These TCRs come from a boy younger than two who had a stem cell transplant for acute myeloid leukemia, so the T cells may come from the graft donor.

This clonotype appeared many times. The chain employs TRBV28 and TRBJ2-6; D is perhaps TRBD1 (5 bases). This CDR3 is built from 15 residues. Germline loops: CDR1 MDHEN, CDR2 SYDVKM. V was cut by 3 bases and J by 2 bases, with 8 bases left in between. The CDR3 DNA reads as TGTGCCAGCAGTTTGTACAGGCCTGGGGCCAACGTCCTGACTTTC. Translating gives CASSLYRPGANVLTF.

J is TRBJ1-4 and V is TRBV20-1; 7 bases agree with TRBD1. This CDR3 has 15 amino acids. Germline lookup yields CDR1 DFQATT and CDR2 SNEGSKA (reference sequence). With V trimmed by 5 bases and J by 7 bases, 13 bases remained unmatched. For the CDR3, the DNA is TGCAGTGCTTTAGCCCTCCCACAGGGGTTTGAAAAACTGTTTTTT. Translating it yields CSALALPQGFEKLFF.

A few counts support this clonotype. The CDR3 sequence: CASSPTFGAISSGANVLTF. Written as DNA, the CDR3 is TGTGCCAGCAGCCCTACATTTGGGGCGATAAGCTCTGGGGCCAACGTCCTGACTTTC. The chain couples TRBV11-2 to TRBJ2-6; TRBD1 might be the D (5 bases). CDR1 is SGHAT, CDR2 FQNNGV, per germline. The CDR3 consists of 19 residues. Between the trimmed V and J ends, which lost 5 bases and 0 bases, there was a span of 20 bases.

This clonotype showed up just a few times. The CDR3 protein is CAWSRPTGQIYNEQFF. As DNA, the CDR3 is TGTGCCTGGAGCCGACCCACGGGACAGATATACAATGAGCAGTTCTTC. J is TRBJ2-1 and V is TRBV30; 7 nucleotides line up with TRBD1. The CDR3 loop spans 16 amino acids. The ends lost 3 bases at V and 4 bases at J; junction bases unmatched: 12. The V gene's germline CDR1 is GTSNPN and CDR2 SVGIG (reference sequence).

This clonotype has at least ten counts. The chain is built from TRBV14 and TRBJ2-1, with D tentatively TRBD1 (6 bases). This CDR3 has 17 amino acids. The germline CDR1 and CDR2 sequences are SGHDN and FVKESK. The V gene lost 6 bases and the J gene lost 3 bases, with 21 bases spanning the gap. DNA for the CDR3: TGTGCCAGCAGTCCTAAGACAGGCTTAAAGATCTACAATGAGCAGTTCTTC. It specifies CASSPKTGLKIYNEQFF. Looking up the rest from reference TRBV14 and TRBJ2-1 gives the full variable domain: EAGVTQFPSHSVIEKGQTVTLRCDPISGHDNLYWYRRVMGKEIKFLLHFVKESKQDESGMPNNRFLAERTGGTYSTLKVQPAELEDSGVYFCASSPKTGLKIYNEQFFGPGTRLTVL.

There are many counts of this clonotype. V and J are TRBV9 and TRBJ1-1, with D perhaps TRBD1 (6 bases). This CDR3 comprises 14 residues. Trimming shortened V by 0 bases and J by 0 bases, and 6 bases separated the two germline ends. The V gene's germline CDR1 is SGDLS and CDR2 YYNGEE. The chain's CDR3 is CASSVDRVNTEAFF. CDR3 coding DNA: TGTGCCAGCAGCGTAGACAGGGTGAACACTGAAGCTTTCTTT.

The genes are TRBV7-6 and TRBJ2-2; 9 bases fit TRBD1. Unmatched junction bases numbered 4, after V lost 3 bases and J lost 5 bases. The CDR3 contains 15 residues. The germline gives CDR1 SGHVS, CDR2 FNYEAQ. Here the CDR3 reads CASSFGQGWTGELFF. CDR3 bases: TGTGCCAGCAGCTTTGGACAGGGGTGGACCGGGGAGCTGTTTTTT.

This clonotype has a handful of counts. This chain joins TRBV20-1 and TRBJ1-2, with TRBD1 matching 8 bases. The CDR3 contains 13 residues. Trimming removed 6 bases from V and 8 bases from J; junction bases left unmatched: 11. CDR1 DFQATT and CDR2 SNEGSKA come from the germline V gene (reference sequence). The CDR3 region is CSALGAGGVGYTF. The CDR3 coding sequence is TGCAGTGCCCTGGGGGCAGGGGGCGTCGGCTACACCTTC.

This clonotype was detected ten times or more. The rearrangement uses TRBV6-1 and TRBJ1-1, with D perhaps matching TRBD1 (6 bases). Germline-derived CDR1 and CDR2 are MNHNS and SASEGT. Trimming stripped 6 bases from V and 3 bases from J, with 14 bases between. The CDR3 is made up of 14 amino acids. The CDR3 DNA is TGTGCCAGCAGGGACAGACACCACTACACTGAAGCTTTCTTT. It codes for CASRDRHHYTEAFF.

The CDR3 DNA follows: TGCAGTGTGCGTGGTAGCCTGGCCTACGAGCAGTACGTC. It translates to CSVRGSLAYEQYV. This chain uses TRBV20-1 with TRBJ2-7; D gene uncertain. V was shortened by 7 bases and J by 2 bases, with 15 bases between the two germline ends. CDR1 and CDR2 from the germline V gene are DFQATT and SNEGSKA (reference sequence). The CDR3 extends over 13 amino acids.

This clonotype was counted a few times. The chain links TRBV7-9 to TRBJ2-7; either TRBD1 or TRBD2 may supply D (5 bases each). Trimming left V 5 bases short and J 3 bases short, with 23 bases between. Germline V CDR1 and CDR2: SEHNR, FQNEAQ (reference sequence). The CDR3 has 17 residues. The CDR3 loop reads CASSRPLAGTEVYEQYF. CDR3 coding DNA: TGTGCCAGCAGCCGCCCGCTAGCAGGGACGGAAGTCTACGAGCAGTACTTC.

This clonotype was observed a handful of times. The chain links TRBV27 to TRBJ2-1, with D possibly called TRBD1 or TRBD2 (5 bases each). Germline V gene data show CDR1 as MNHEY and CDR2 as SMNVEV (reference sequence). V gave up 3 bases and J gave up 5 bases, with 14 bases separating them. CDR3 length: 15 residues. CDR3 residues: CASSFDGAPDNEQFF. CDR3 bases: TGTGCCAGCAGTTTTGACGGGGCTCCCGACAATGAGCAGTTCTTC.

The chain recombines TRBV6-5 with TRBJ2-3; weak D call: TRBD2 (6 bases). The CDR3 consists of 14 residues. In germline, CDR1 is MNHEY, CDR2 SVGAGI. V was clipped by 4 bases and J by 2 bases, with 10 bases between them. The CDR3 reads CASSFTSTTDTQYF. CDR3 bases: TGTGCCAGCAGTTTCACTAGCACCACAGATACGCAGTATTTT.

This clonotype occurred a few times. The rearrangement links TRBV6-1 to TRBJ1-1, with D possibly being TRBD1 (6 bases). Trimming cost V 6 bases and J 0 bases, with 14 bases left between them. Germline loops: CDR1 MNHNS, CDR2 SASEGT. This CDR3 region has 15 residues. CDR3 DNA: TGTGCCAGCAGGGGGGCGGGACAACTGAACACTGAAGCTTTCTTT. It translates to CASRGAGQLNTEAFF.

This clonotype was counted at least ten times. The gene calls are TRBV20-1 and TRBJ2-1; TRBD1 might be the D (6 bases). CDR1 and CDR2 from the germline V gene are DFQATT and SNEGSKA (reference sequence). Trimming took off 3 bases at V and 8 bases at J, with 11 bases between the two ends. This CDR3 region has 12 residues. The CDR3 here is CSASATGYEQFF. CDR3 bases: TGCAGTGCTAGCGCCACAGGGTATGAGCAGTTCTTC.

CDR3 sequence (DNA): TGTGCCAGCATCCAACAGGGGCCCTCTCCTATGATATATTTT. It encodes CASIQQGPSPMIYF. This chain joins TRBV6-1 and TRBJ1-3, with 7 nucleotides matching TRBD1. This CDR3 has 14 amino acids. The germline gives CDR1 MNHNS, CDR2 SASEGT. V was pared by 7 bases and J by 13 bases, with 16 bases of the junction left unmatched.

This clonotype was recorded many times. The chain employs TRBV27 and TRBJ1-1, with D possibly being TRBD1 (6 bases). Germline lookup yields CDR1 MNHEY and CDR2 SMNVEV (reference sequence). This CDR3 region has 14 residues. Trimming removed 2 bases at V and 2 bases at J, with 9 bases between. The CDR3 DNA reads TGTGCCAGCAGTTTACGGGGGGCAAACACTGAAGCTTTCTTT. It codes for CASSLRGANTEAFF.

This rearrangement joins TRBV7-9 to TRBJ2-7, with D maybe TRBD2 (5 bases). Germline V gene lookup returns CDR1 SEHNR and CDR2 FQNEAQ (reference sequence). The CDR3 contains 12 residues. V dropped 5 bases and J dropped 5 bases, with 10 bases sitting between them. CDR3 region: CASSQLGDEQYF. CDR3 in DNA: TGTGCCAGCAGCCAACTAGGAGACGAGCAGTACTTC.

V gene TRBV6-1 combines with J gene TRBJ1-2; 10 bases fit TRBD1. This CDR3 has 14 amino acids. The V gene end was trimmed by 5 bases and the J gene end by 8 bases; junction bases not matched to a gene: 8. Germline assignment: CDR1 MNHNS and CDR2 SASEGT. Here the CDR3 reads CASSTGQGKKGYTF. CDR3 coding DNA: TGTGCCAGCAGTACGGGACAGGGGAAGAAGGGCTACACCTTC.

There are a few counts of this clonotype. The rearrangement links TRBV7-2 to TRBJ2-5; perhaps TRBD2 as D (5 bases). The ends were cut back, 5 bases at V and 2 bases at J, with 15 bases in the middle. The CDR3 runs 15 residues. Germline values: CDR1 SGHTA, CDR2 FQGNSA. The CDR3 bases are TGTGCCAGCAGCGACTTACTAGGGTCTCAAGAGACCCAGTACTTC. As protein: CASSDLLGSQETQYF.

This clonotype has more than one count but fewer than ten. This chain connects TRBV20-1 to TRBJ2-7; D possibly corresponds to TRBD2 (6 bases). The CDR3 loop spans 13 amino acids. The V end lost 4 bases, the J end lost 1 base, and 11 bases lay between the germline ends. Germline CDR1 is DFQATT and CDR2 is SNEGSKA (reference sequence). The CDR3 here is CSAKAGSSYEQYF. The CDR3 DNA follows: TGCAGTGCTAAGGCCGGGAGTTCCTACGAGCAGTACTTC.

This chain joins TRBV18 and TRBJ2-2; no clear D. Germline V gene data show CDR1 as KGHSH and CDR2 as LQKENI. The V and J ends lost 4 bases and 0 bases respectively, with 21 bases between them. The CDR3 runs to 19 residues. The CDR3 sequence is CASSLLLAGPRSNTGELFF. CDR3 nucleotide sequence: TGTGCCAGCTCACTCCTCTTAGCCGGGCCTCGATCGAACACCGGGGAGCTGTTTTTT.

The chain links TRBV20-1 to TRBJ2-7, with TRBD2 matching over 9 bases. V gave up 5 bases and J gave up 5 bases; unmatched junction bases: 7. CDR3 length equals 13 residues. CDR1 DFQATT and CDR2 SNEGSKA come from the germline V gene (reference sequence). This chain's CDR3 is CSASGLARDEQYF. The CDR3 coding sequence is TGCAGTGCTTCGGGACTAGCCAGAGACGAGCAGTACTTC.

This clonotype was counted ten times or more. The chain uses TRBV28 and TRBJ2-7; TRBD2 is a possible D gene (5 bases). The CDR3 runs to 12 residues. The germline V and J ends were trimmed by 4 bases and 9 bases, with 13 bases remaining between them. Germline CDR1 MDHEN, CDR2 SYDVKM. The CDR3 nucleotides are TGTGCCAGCAGTTACCCCGGAGGCCCGCAGTACGTC. Its translation is CASSYPGGPQYV.

This clonotype is a singleton in its sample. The chain links TRBV9 to TRBJ2-2; no definite D call. Germline CDR1 and CDR2: SGDLS and YYNGEE. The CDR3 is 15 residues long. Trimming took 0 bases from V and 4 from J, leaving 10 bases between them. The CDR3 DNA sequence: TGTGCCAGCAGCGTAGCTCGGTTGGGCACCGGGGAGCTGTTTTTT. Residues: CASSVARLGTGELFF. Drawing the rest from reference TRBV9 and TRBJ2-2, the complete variable domain is DSGVTQTPKHLITATGQRVTLRCSPRSGDLSVYWYQQSLDQGLQFLIQYYNGEERAKGNILERFSAQQFPDLHSELNLSSLELGDSALYFCASSVARLGTGELFFGEGSRLTVL.

The chain couples TRBV7-2 to TRBJ1-1; D remains unclear. CDR3 size: 11 residues. Germline values: CDR1 SGHTA, CDR2 FQGNSA. Trimming cost V 11 bases and J 10 bases, with 17 bases left between them. The CDR3 region is CAAVSGFLAFF. Here the CDR3 DNA reads TGTGCCGCTGTTTCGGGTTTTTTAGCTTTCTTT.

This clonotype was seen ten or more times. V and J are TRBV5-1 and TRBJ1-4; perhaps TRBD1 as D (5 bases). Trimming cost V 5 bases and J 3 bases, with 8 bases left between them. The CDR3 consists of 13 residues. Germline V lookup: CDR1 SGHRS, CDR2 YFSETQ. CDR3 bases: TGCGCCAGCAGTCGGGACTCTAATGAAAAACTGTTTTTT. It specifies CASSRDSNEKLFF.